The 30 T cell receptor beta chains listed next were all sequenced from one sample in a study of radiation and T cells in renal cell carcinoma. Sequenced by immunoSEQ multiplex PCR; TCRdb stores in-frame clones only, minus some. The sample has 150,000 or so clones; about 87% are singletons. Indicated time point: blood 4 weeks post-SBRT, at nephrectomy. Sample treatment: 15 Gy SBRT to primary tumor, nephrectomy 4 weeks later. The specimen comprised blood, sampled from a patient whose treatment included radiotherapy and nephrectomy. The receptors shown here come from a woman aged 45-60 years with renal cell carcinoma.

This chain links TRBV30 with TRBJ1-2, with D unresolved. Germline loops: CDR1 GTSNPN, CDR2 SVGIG (reference sequence). The CDR3 runs 14 residues. V lost 0 bases and J 2 bases, leaving 10 bases between the germline ends. In DNA, the CDR3 is TGTGCCTGGAGTGTACTTGCGCGGAACTATGGCTACACCTTC. Its translation: CAWSVLARNYGYTF.

The chain has TRBV19 and TRBJ1-2; 7 nucleotides line up with TRBD1. Germline values: CDR1 LNHDA, CDR2 SQIVND (reference sequence). V dropped 2 bases and J dropped 5; count of bases not matched to a gene: 5. The CDR3 is 14 amino acids. The CDR3 protein is CASSIYTGAYGYTF. Written as DNA, the CDR3 is TGTGCCAGTAGTATATACACAGGGGCTTATGGCTACACCTTC.

This clone was detected once. The chain joins TRBV5-4 to TRBJ2-3; D is unclear. V gave up 0 bases and J gave up 5 bases, with 4 bases separating them. This CDR3 is built from 12 residues. In germline, CDR1 is SGHNT, CDR2 YYREEE (reference sequence). The CDR3 DNA sequence: TGTGCCAGCAGCTTGGCACAAGATACGCAGTATTTT. Its protein product is CASSLAQDTQYF. Combining the CDR3 with reference TRBV5-4 and TRBJ2-3 gives the whole variable domain ETGVTQSPTHLIKTRGQQVTLRCSSQSGHNTVSWYQQALGQGPQFIFQYYREEENGRGNFPPRFSGLQFPNYSSELNVNALELDDSALYLCASSLAQDTQYFGPGTRLTVL.

The gene calls are TRBV6-5 and TRBJ2-7, with 9 bases that match TRBD1. J gave up 6 bases and V 6 bases, and 9 bases lay outside the gene matches. Germline values: CDR1 MNHEY, CDR2 SVGAGI. The CDR3 has 14 residues. CDR3 residues: CASRSQGAGVEQYF. The CDR3 nucleotides are TGTGCCAGCAGATCACAGGGGGCAGGTGTCGAGCAGTACTTC.

This clone was seen a handful of times. The chain uses TRBV6-1 and TRBJ1-5; possibly TRBD1 for D (5 bases). CDR3 length equals 14 residues. Germline-derived CDR1 and CDR2 are MNHNS and SASEGT. Between the trimmed V and J ends, which lost 6 bases and 6 bases, there was a span of 15 bases. For the CDR3, the DNA is TGTGCCAGCAGCCCTAAGGGGTCAGGTCAGCCCCAGCATTTT. Its translation: CASSPKGSGQPQHF.

This sequence joins TRBV5-8 and TRBJ2-1; D is unresolved. The V end was cut by 5 bases, the J end by 5 bases, with 17 bases between. CDR3 length: 15 residues. Germline V gives CDR1 SGHTS, CDR2 YDEGEE. CDR3 sequence reads: CASRVGLSVDNEQFF. The CDR3 coding sequence is TGTGCCAGCAGGGTAGGGCTAAGTGTCGACAATGAGCAGTTCTTC.

Concerning this clone: This sample also contains other DNA sequences that code for the same CDR3. The CDR3 bases are TGCGCCAGCAGCTTGACAGGTAACACTGAAGCTTTCTTT. This sequence encodes CASSLTGNTEAFF. The chain uses TRBV5-1 and TRBJ1-1, with D perhaps TRBD1 (5 bases). The CDR3 runs to 13 residues. The ends were cut back, 1 base at V and 2 bases at J, with 6 bases in the middle. The V gene's germline CDR1 is SGHRS and CDR2 YFSETQ. The whole variable domain, remainder taken from reference TRBV5-1 and TRBJ1-1, is KAGVTQTPRYLIKTRGQQVTLSCSPISGHRSVSWYQQTPGQGLQFLFEYFSETQRNKGNFPGRFSGRQFSNSRSEMNVSTLELGDSALYLCASSLTGNTEAFFGQGTRLTVV.

This chain uses TRBV6-5 with TRBJ1-6; a possible D gene is TRBD1 (5 bases). This CDR3 has 16 residues. V shed 0 bases and J shed 10 bases, with 16 bases lying between them. CDR1 is MNHEY, CDR2 SVGAGI, per germline. The CDR3 sequence: CASSYSRQGNSSPLHF. CDR3 DNA: TGTGCCAGCAGTTACTCGAGGCAGGGTAATTCCTCACCCCTCCACTTT.

The chain couples TRBV5-4 to TRBJ1-1; TRBD1 is a possible D gene (6 bases). Trimming took 3 bases from V and 6 from J, leaving 15 bases between them. Germline CDR1 SGHNT, CDR2 YYREEE (reference sequence). The CDR3 totals 14 residues. CDR3 in DNA: TGTGCCAGCAGCTCTCAGGGGAAGTCGGCTGAAGCTTTCTTT. This gives the protein CASSSQGKSAEAFF.

Only a few counts were recorded for this clone. The gene calls are TRBV6-5 and TRBJ2-7, with D possibly being TRBD1 (6 bases). Germline values: CDR1 MNHEY, CDR2 SVGAGI. This CDR3 has 13 residues. With 5 bases removed from V and 3 bases from J, the gap between germline ends came to 11 bases. The CDR3 DNA sequence: TGTGCCAGCAGTCTCCTGGACAGCTACGAGCAGTACTTC. The encoded protein is CASSLLDSYEQYF.

This chain links TRBV5-1 with TRBJ1-2, with D possibly being TRBD1 (5 bases). With 1 base removed from V and 5 bases from J, the gap between germline ends came to 15 bases. CDR1 and CDR2 from the germline V gene are SGHRS and YFSETQ. The CDR3 is 15 residues long. The CDR3 protein is CASSLNGQGGYGYTF. DNA for the CDR3: TGCGCCAGCAGCTTGAATGGGCAGGGAGGGTATGGCTACACCTTC.

As for this clone: The same CDR3 also results from other DNA sequences found in this sample. The gene calls are TRBV7-2 and TRBJ1-1; unclear D gene. CDR3 length equals 15 residues. Trimming shortened V by 1 base and J by 1 base, and 10 bases separated the two germline ends. Germline CDR1 SGHTA, CDR2 FQGNSA. CDR3 residues: CASSLVVGSNTEAFF. In nucleotides, the CDR3 is TGTGCCAGCAGCTTAGTTGTAGGGTCGAACACTGAAGCTTTCTTT.

This chain joins TRBV4-2 and TRBJ2-3; the D is unclear. Germline lookup yields CDR1 LGHNA and CDR2 YNFKEQ. The CDR3 contains 13 residues. Trimming shortened V by 4 bases and J by 4 bases, and 9 bases separated the two germline ends. CDR3 bases: TGTGCCAGCAGCCGCGGCCCGGCAGATACGCAGTATTTT. This translates into CASSRGPADTQYF.

V and J are TRBV11-3 and TRBJ2-7; D unresolved. Germline CDR1 and CDR2: SGHNT and YENEEA. The CDR3 runs 14 residues. Trimming cost V 3 bases and J 3 bases, with 12 bases left between them. CDR3 amino acids: CASSFGPGDYEQYF. The DNA of the CDR3 is TGTGCCAGCAGCTTTGGTCCCGGAGACTACGAGCAGTACTTC.

The V and J genes are TRBV2 and TRBJ2-5; D is possibly TRBD2 (5 bases). Trimming shortened V by 3 bases and J by 2 bases, and 13 bases separated the two germline ends. This CDR3 has 15 amino acids. In germline, CDR1 is SNHLY, CDR2 FYNNEI. For the CDR3, the DNA is TGTGCCAGCAGTGATCGTCGGGGATATCAAGAGACCCAGTACTTC. Encoded protein: CASSDRRGYQETQYF.

The chain carries TRBV14 and TRBJ2-5; no definite D call. The CDR3 runs to 12 residues. Germline V lookup: CDR1 SGHDN, CDR2 FVKESK. Trimming shortened V by 1 base and J by 2 bases, and 2 bases separated the two germline ends. The CDR3 loop reads CASSQVQETQYF. The DNA for the CDR3 is TGTGCCAGCAGCCAAGTACAAGAGACCCAGTACTTC.

The V gene is TRBV15, the J gene TRBJ1-1; D remains ambiguous. Between the trimmed V and J ends, which lost 0 bases and 1 base, there was a span of 6 bases. The CDR3 loop spans 14 amino acids. Germline values: CDR1 LNHNV, CDR2 YYDKDF (reference sequence). The CDR3 DNA follows: TGTGCCACCAGCAGAGATCTCAAGAACACTGAAGCTTTCTTT. It yields the protein CATSRDLKNTEAFF.

The V gene is TRBV7-2, the J gene TRBJ2-7, with a weak D call TRBD2 (6 bases). V lost 4 bases, J lost 3 bases, and 7 bases lay in between. Germline CDR1 reads SGHTA; CDR2 reads FQGNSA. The CDR3 is 12 residues long. Written as DNA, the CDR3 is TGTGCCAGCAGCTGGGGACTCTACGAGCAGTACTTC. Its protein is CASSWGLYEQYF.

The gene calls are TRBV5-1 and TRBJ2-5; TRBD1 matches 7 bases. Germline CDR1 reads SGHRS; CDR2 reads YFSETQ. This CDR3 region has 15 residues. J gave up 3 bases and V 0 bases, and 5 bases lay outside the gene matches. The CDR3 DNA follows: TGCGCCAGCAGCTTGGATCCCGGGACAGAAGAGACCCAGTACTTC. This codes for CASSLDPGTEETQYF.

The rearrangement joins TRBV5-1 to TRBJ1-6; D possibly corresponds to TRBD1 (5 bases). Trimming cost V 3 bases and J 10 bases, with 17 bases left between them. The germline V gene has CDR1 SGHRS and CDR2 YFSETQ. The CDR3 covers 15 residues. The CDR3 region is CASSSTGGRASPLHF. The CDR3 coding sequence is TGCGCCAGCAGCTCGACGGGGGGAAGGGCCTCACCCCTCCACTTT.

This chain connects TRBV6-1 to TRBJ2-1, with D unclear. Germline CDR1 is MNHNS and CDR2 is SASEGT. The length of the CDR3 is 14 residues. Trimming removed 0 bases at V and 7 bases at J, with 10 bases between. CDR3 residues: CASSEAGIVNEQFF. The CDR3 DNA is TGTGCCAGCAGTGAAGCGGGGATAGTGAATGAGCAGTTCTTC.

The chain is built from TRBV7-9 and TRBJ2-3, with D perhaps matching TRBD2 (5 bases). Germline V lookup: CDR1 SEHNR, CDR2 FQNEAQ (reference sequence). The CDR3 loop spans 16 amino acids. With 4 bases removed from V and 0 bases from J, the gap between germline ends came to 14 bases. The CDR3 loop reads CASSSRAGLSTDTQYF. The CDR3 DNA reads as TGTGCCAGCAGCTCCCGGGCAGGACTTAGCACAGATACGCAGTATTTT.

The chain uses TRBV14 and TRBJ2-1; 8 nucleotides line up with TRBD1. With V trimmed by 5 bases and J by 7 bases, 10 bases remained unmatched. The V gene's germline CDR1 is SGHDN and CDR2 FVKESK. This CDR3 spans 15 amino acids. Here the CDR3 DNA reads TGTGCCAGCAGCAGGGACAGGCACAGGGGTAATGAGCAGTTCTTC. Amino acid sequence: CASSRDRHRGNEQFF.

This chain links TRBV6-5 with TRBJ1-1, with D maybe TRBD1 (6 bases). Trimming removed 10 bases at V and 5 bases at J, with 23 bases between. The CDR3 has 15 residues. Germline loops: CDR1 MNHEY, CDR2 SVGAGI. CDR3 protein: CANRTQGGTVTEAFF. The CDR3 coding sequence is TGTGCCAACCGGACACAGGGAGGTACGGTAACTGAAGCTTTCTTT.

The chain carries TRBV7-8 and TRBJ2-7; D is undetermined. Germline lookup yields CDR1 SGHVS and CDR2 FQNEAQ. V was cut by 1 base and J by 6 bases, with 4 bases left in between. The length of the CDR3 is 11 residues. The CDR3 nucleotides are TGTGCCAGCAGCTTAGTTGGCGAGCAGTACTTC. Encoded protein: CASSLVGEQYF.

This clone appeared once. The V gene is TRBV7-9, the J gene TRBJ2-3; D gene ambiguous. This CDR3 spans 11 amino acids. V lost 10 bases to trimming and J lost 0 bases, with 5 bases between them. Germline assignment: CDR1 SEHNR and CDR2 FQNEAQ (reference sequence). For the CDR3, the DNA is TGTGCCACGGGCAGCACAGATACGCAGTATTTT. Translation gives CATGSTDTQYF.

The chain links TRBV11-2 to TRBJ1-2, with a possible D match to TRBD1 (5 bases). The CDR3 length is 15 residues. Germline loops: CDR1 SGHAT, CDR2 FQNNGV. The ends were cut back, 2 bases at V and 8 bases at J, with 18 bases in the middle. CDR3 sequence reads: CASSLLGVGHDGYTF. The CDR3 nucleotides are TGTGCCAGCAGCTTACTTGGTGTTGGACATGACGGCTACACCTTC.

The chain carries TRBV19 and TRBJ2-7; maybe TRBD1 (5 bases). The CDR3 consists of 13 residues. V gave up 3 bases and J gave up 5 bases, with 11 bases separating them. Germline CDR1 LNHDA, CDR2 SQIVND (reference sequence). The CDR3 DNA follows: TGTGCCAGTAGTATTACCAGGGTGGACGAGCAGTACTTC. It translates to CASSITRVDEQYF.

The V and J genes are TRBV12-5 and TRBJ2-7; 11 positions match TRBD2. Trimming cost V 1 base and J 2 bases; bases outside gene matches: 7. Germline values: CDR1 LGHNT, CDR2 FRNRAP. The CDR3 extends over 17 amino acids. CDR3 nucleotide sequence: TGTGCTAGTGGTTTGGCAAGGGATAGCGGGGGGGCCTACGAGCAGTACTTC. As protein: CASGLARDSGGAYEQYF. The variable domain in full, completed from reference TRBV12-5 and TRBJ2-7, reads DARVTQTPRHKVTEMGQEVTMRCQPILGHNTVFWYRQTMMQGLELLAYFRNRAPLDDSGMPKDRFSAEMPDATLATLKIQPSEPRDSAVYFCASGLARDSGGAYEQYFGPGTRLTVT.

The chain uses TRBV5-1 and TRBJ2-3, with 10 bases matching TRBD1. Looked up from germline, CDR1 is SGHRS and CDR2 is YFSETQ. CDR3 length: 13 residues. Trimming at V came to 7 bases and at J to 6 bases, leaving 5 bases not matched to a gene. The CDR3 nucleotides read TGCGCCAGCTCGGGACAGGGGATGGATACGCAGTATTTT. This sequence encodes CASSGQGMDTQYF.